These 29 T cell receptor beta chains share one sample of origin, sequenced in a study of cytomegalovirus exposure and HLA in healthy donors. PCR primers comprised 60 Vbeta and 13 Jbeta primers. Libraries were prepared by immunoSEQ multiplex PCR; TCRdb keeps only in-frame clonotypes and omits some of them. Counted here are 200,000 to 250,000 clones, around 80% occurring once; the ten biggest clones make up approximately 0.62%. The sequenced material came from PBMCs. Receptors originate from a woman between 35 and 50 years old in good health and CMV-seronegative.

The V and J genes are TRBV5-6 and TRBJ1-5, with 7 bases that match TRBD1. CDR3 length equals 17 residues. CDR1 SGHDT and CDR2 YYEEEE come from the germline V gene. J lost 1 base, V lost 0 bases, and 7 bases had no gene match. CDR3 sequence (DNA): TGTGCCAGCAGCTTGGGGCCGGACAGGATAAGCAATCAGCCCCAGCATTTT. Translated, it gives CASSLGPDRISNQPQHF.

This clone was seen a single time. CDR3 loop: CASSLQRGGLGETQYF. The CDR3 region has the DNA TGTGCCAGCAGTTTACAGCGGGGGGGCCTTGGGGAGACCCAGTACTTC. V gene TRBV27 combines with J gene TRBJ2-5, with TRBD2 matching 10 bases. CDR3 length: 16 residues. Losses at the gene ends were 2 bases for V and 5 bases for J; bases not matched to a gene: 8. Germline V CDR1 and CDR2: MNHEY, SMNVEV (reference sequence).

The chain couples TRBV30 to TRBJ2-4; possible D gene TRBD2, 5 bases. CDR3 length: 15 amino acids. Per the germline V gene, CDR1 is GTSNPN and CDR2 is SVGIG (reference sequence). V was shortened by 1 base and J by 1 base, with 11 bases between the two germline ends. The DNA of the CDR3 is TGTGCCTGGAGTGGGGTGGAGGCGGCCAAAAACATTCAGTACTTC. Amino acids: CAWSGVEAAKNIQYF.

The chain carries TRBV27 and TRBJ1-3; D is ambiguous. This CDR3 is built from 15 residues. V dropped 3 bases and J dropped 2 bases, with 11 bases sitting between them. Germline loops: CDR1 MNHEY, CDR2 SMNVEV (reference sequence). This CDR3 is CASSLSWGAGNTIYF. For the CDR3, the DNA is TGTGCCAGCAGTTTGAGTTGGGGAGCTGGAAACACCATATATTTT.

The chain has TRBV5-1 and TRBJ1-2, with 7 bases fitting TRBD1. The germline V gene encodes CDR1 SGHRS and CDR2 YFSETQ. The CDR3 consists of 13 residues. Trimming removed 4 bases from V and 3 bases from J; junction bases left unmatched: 3. The CDR3 region has the DNA TGCGCCAGCAGCGTCGGACAGGACTATGGCTACACCTTC. It codes for CASSVGQDYGYTF.

The V and J genes are TRBV18 and TRBJ2-5; D is perhaps TRBD1 (5 bases). Germline V gene lookup returns CDR1 KGHSH and CDR2 LQKENI. Trimming left V 3 bases short and J 3 bases short, with 17 bases between. The CDR3 is 16 residues long. CDR3 sequence (DNA): TGTGCCAGCTCACCGACAGCCCCACAGGCGGAAGAGACCCAGTACTTC. This encodes CASSPTAPQAEETQYF.

J is TRBJ2-7 and V is TRBV5-5, with a tentative D call TRBD1 (5 bases). With 2 bases removed from V and 6 bases from J, the gap between germline ends came to 12 bases. Germline V gene sequence: CDR1 SGHKS, CDR2 YYEKEE (reference sequence). This CDR3 contains 13 residues. CDR3 nucleotide sequence: TGTGCCAGCAGCTTACAGACAGTTGCCGAGCAGTACTTC. The encoded protein is CASSLQTVAEQYF. The whole variable domain, remainder taken from reference TRBV5-5 and TRBJ2-7, is DAGVTQSPTHLIKTRGQQVTLRCSPISGHKSVSWYQQVLGQGPQFIFQYYEKEERGRGNFPDRFSARQFPNYSSELNVNALLLGDSALYLCASSLQTVAEQYFGPGTRLTVT.

The gene calls are TRBV5-4 and TRBJ2-3; TRBD1 matches at 9 bases. V shed 4 bases and J 5 bases; nucleotides not matched to a gene: 5. The germline gives CDR1 SGHNT, CDR2 YYREEE (reference sequence). The CDR3 has 14 residues. The CDR3: CASSPGTGRDTQYF. CDR3 DNA: TGTGCCAGCAGCCCGGGGACAGGGAGAGATACGCAGTATTTT.

The V call is TRBV5-4, the J call TRBJ2-1, with D possibly TRBD2 on 5 matching bases. CDR1 is SGHNT and CDR2 is YYREEE in the germline V gene (reference sequence). CDR3 length equals 15 residues. Between the trimmed V and J ends, which lost 1 base and 3 bases, there was a span of 11 bases. The CDR3: CASSLSGGLYNEQFF. CDR3 DNA: TGTGCCAGCAGCTTGTCGGGCGGGCTCTACAATGAGCAGTTCTTC.

V usage is TRBV7-8 and J usage is TRBJ1-5; no reliable D call. Trimming took off 0 bases at V and 5 bases at J, with 14 bases between the two ends. Germline V CDR1 and CDR2: SGHVS, FQNEAQ. The CDR3 is made up of 16 amino acids. For the CDR3, the DNA is TGTGCCAGCAGCTTAGCCTGGGTCGCGGAGGATCAGCCCCAGCATTTT. It translates to CASSLAWVAEDQPQHF.

V and J are TRBV6-5 and TRBJ2-2; D is perhaps TRBD1 (5 bases). Germline V gives CDR1 MNHEY, CDR2 SVGAGI. The ends were cut back, 0 bases at V and 4 bases at J, with 12 bases in the middle. The CDR3 runs 16 residues. This chain's CDR3 is CASSYSAQGFTGELFF. The CDR3 DNA follows: TGTGCCAGCAGTTACTCCGCTCAGGGTTTCACCGGGGAGCTGTTTTTT.

This chain joins TRBV9 and TRBJ2-7, with a weak D call TRBD1 (6 bases). The CDR3 spans 14 residues. CDR1 is SGDLS, CDR2 YYNGEE, per germline. Trimming left V 4 bases short and J 3 bases short, with 14 bases between. CDR3 residues: CASSPTTGRYEQYF. For the CDR3, the DNA is TGTGCCAGCAGCCCAACGACAGGACGCTACGAGCAGTACTTC.

V and J are TRBV14 and TRBJ1-1; D remains unclear. This CDR3 has 11 amino acids. V was pared by 2 bases and J by 6 bases, with 4 bases between. Per germline, CDR1 SGHDN and CDR2 FVKESK. CDR3 nucleotides: TGTGCCAGCAGCCAATCCGCTGAAGCTTTCTTT. Its translation is CASSQSAEAFF.

As DNA, the CDR3 is TGTGCCAGCAGCTTATCTAATAACTATGGCTACACCTTC. The encoded protein is CASSLSNNYGYTF. This sequence joins TRBV11-3 and TRBJ1-2; D unclear. The V end was cut by 2 bases, the J end by 1 base, with 5 bases between. Germline CDR1 is SGHNT and CDR2 is YENEEA. The CDR3 extends over 13 amino acids. The whole variable domain, filled in from reference TRBV11-3 and TRBJ1-2, reads EAGVVQSPRYKIIEKKQPVAFWCNPISGHNTLYWYLQNLGQGPELLIRYENEEAVDDSQLPKDRFSAERLKGVDSTLKIQPAELGDSAVYLCASSLSNNYGYTFGSGTRLTVV.

In regard to this clone: The junction shows a germline mismatch at one end, possibly a read error. This sequence joins TRBV5-4 and TRBJ1-2, with a weak D call TRBD1 (6 bases). The germline V gene has CDR1 SGHNT and CDR2 YYREEE (reference sequence). The CDR3 loop spans 14 amino acids. The CDR3 is CASSFEGGDKSYPF. The CDR3 DNA reads as TGTGCCAGCAGCTTCGAGGGGGGGGATAAGAGCTACCCCTTC. The variable domain in full, completed from reference TRBV5-4 and TRBJ1-2, reads ETGVTQSPTHLIKTRGQQVTLRCSSQSGHNTVSWYQQALGQGPQFIFQYYREEENGRGNFPPRFSGLQFPNYSSELNVNALELDDSALYLCASSFEGGDKSYPFGSGTRLTVV.

The V call is TRBV2, the J call TRBJ1-6; 8 bases map to TRBD1. The CDR3 runs 13 residues. Germline-derived CDR1 and CDR2 are SNHLY and FYNNEI. The trim removed 9 bases at V and 10 bases at J, leaving 8 bases unmatched. CDR3 DNA sequence: TGTGCCAGTCAGCCAGGGGGCAGCTCACCCCTCCACTTT. Translating gives CASQPGGSSPLHF.

This chain uses TRBV5-1 with TRBJ2-2; 7 bases agree with TRBD1. Trimming removed 4 bases from V and 3 bases from J; junction bases left unmatched: 12. Germline-derived CDR1 and CDR2 are SGHRS and YFSETQ. The CDR3 sequence is 17 residues long. CDR3 in amino acids: CASSAAAGGLDTGELFF. CDR3 sequence (DNA): TGCGCCAGCAGCGCAGCCGCAGGGGGTCTGGACACCGGGGAGCTGTTTTTT.

This clone was counted once. V is TRBV6-1 and J is TRBJ1-5, with D unresolved. V lost 4 bases and J 4 bases, leaving 8 bases between the germline ends. Germline assignment: CDR1 MNHNS and CDR2 SASEGT. CDR3 length equals 13 residues. CDR3 sequence: CASSVPVNQPQHF. The CDR3 nucleotides read TGTGCCAGCAGTGTGCCAGTTAATCAGCCCCAGCATTTT.

This clone was recorded a few times. The V and J genes are TRBV9 and TRBJ2-2, with a weak D call TRBD2 (5 bases). The germline CDR1 and CDR2 sequences are SGDLS and YYNGEE. V lost 0 bases, J lost 1 base, and 16 bases lay in between. This CDR3 is 18 amino acids long. CDR3 nucleotide sequence: TGTGCCAGCAGCGTAGCACCGGGATTGACTAAGAACACCGGGGAGCTGTTTTTT. Translating it yields CASSVAPGLTKNTGELFF. Variable domain in full (rest from reference TRBV9 and TRBJ2-2): DSGVTQTPKHLITATGQRVTLRCSPRSGDLSVYWYQQSLDQGLQFLIQYYNGEERAKGNILERFSAQQFPDLHSELNLSSLELGDSALYFCASSVAPGLTKNTGELFFGEGSRLTVL.

The genes are TRBV5-4 and TRBJ2-5, with 12 nucleotides matching TRBD2. Looked up from germline, CDR1 is SGHNT and CDR2 is YYREEE (reference sequence). Germline trimming cut 2 bases from V and 5 bases from J; bases unmatched to any gene: 16. The CDR3 contains 19 residues. In DNA form, the CDR3 reads TGTGCCAGCAGCTTTTTAACCGCTAGCGGGGGGGGGCCTGGGGAGACCCAGTACTTC. Translated: CASSFLTASGGGPGETQYF.

J is TRBJ2-4 and V is TRBV7-2, with TRBD1 matching over 8 bases. The J segment lost 9 bases and the V segment lost 4 bases, leaving 5 bases of the junction unmatched. Germline V gene data show CDR1 as SGHTA and CDR2 as FQGNSA. The CDR3 sequence is 13 residues long. The CDR3 DNA sequence: TGTGCCAGCAGCTCGGGGGACAGGTCCATTCAGTACTTC. Its protein product is CASSSGDRSIQYF.

The chain carries TRBV27 and TRBJ1-2; no clear D. Trimming took 3 bases from V and 4 from J, leaving 6 bases between them. The CDR3 covers 12 residues. Germline V CDR1 and CDR2: MNHEY, SMNVEV (reference sequence). DNA of the CDR3: TGTGCCAGCAGTTTTGGCCCCTATGGCTACACCTTC. This codes for CASSFGPYGYTF.

This chain uses TRBV27 with TRBJ1-2; the match to TRBD1 covers 9 bases. The junction had 9 bases not matched to a gene; V was cut back by 0 bases and J by 7 bases. CDR1 is MNHEY and CDR2 is SMNVEV in the germline V gene (reference sequence). The CDR3 is 16 residues long. CDR3 nucleotides: TGTGCCAGCAGTTTATCCCGGACAGGGGCGATAGGTGGCTACACCTTC. Translation: CASSLSRTGAIGGYTF.

This clone was detected a few times. The V and J genes are TRBV7-8 and TRBJ2-3; weak D call: TRBD1 (5 bases). Germline V gene data show CDR1 as SGHVS and CDR2 as FQNEAQ. Trimming removed 5 bases at V and 2 bases at J, with 14 bases between. The length of the CDR3 is 15 residues. The CDR3 protein is CASSPGQDDTDTQYF. CDR3 bases: TGTGCCAGCAGCCCAGGGCAGGACGACACAGATACGCAGTATTTT.

CDR3 amino acids: CASSAQQVYYGYTF. The CDR3, as DNA: TGTGCCAGCAGCGCTCAACAGGTGTACTATGGCTACACCTTC. This chain links TRBV28 with TRBJ1-2, with D perhaps matching TRBD1 (5 bases). Per germline, CDR1 MDHEN and CDR2 SYDVKM. V was trimmed by 6 bases and J by 3 bases, leaving 14 bases between them. The CDR3 runs 14 residues.

The chain carries TRBV19 and TRBJ1-5; D uncertain. This CDR3 spans 14 amino acids. Germline V gives CDR1 LNHDA, CDR2 SQIVND (reference sequence). V was pared by 3 bases and J by 6 bases, with 12 bases between. The CDR3 sequence: CASSIRSGSQPQHF. CDR3 DNA: TGTGCCAGTAGTATTAGGTCAGGAAGTCAGCCCCAGCATTTT.

The chain couples TRBV7-9 to TRBJ1-1, with 9 bases identical to TRBD1. Looked up from germline, CDR1 is SEHNR and CDR2 is FQNEAQ (reference sequence). The CDR3 is made up of 14 amino acids. Trimming took 4 bases from V and 9 from J; bases not matched to a gene: 9. The CDR3 loop reads CASSSPGQGPQAFF. CDR3 bases: TGTGCCAGCAGCTCTCCGGGACAGGGCCCTCAAGCTTTCTTT.

This rearrangement joins TRBV10-3 to TRBJ2-1, with D perhaps matching TRBD2 (7 bases). Trimming stripped 4 bases from V and 6 bases from J, with 16 bases between. The CDR3 runs 15 residues. Germline V gene data show CDR1 as ENHRY and CDR2 as SYGVKD. This CDR3 reads CAISGEGEVVNEQFF. The CDR3 DNA reads as TGTGCCATCAGTGGGGAGGGGGAGGTGGTCAATGAGCAGTTCTTC.

The DNA of the CDR3 is TGTGCCATCAGTCGACAGGGTAATGGCTATGGCTACACCTTC. Translated, it gives CAISRQGNGYGYTF. V gene TRBV10-3 combines with J gene TRBJ1-2; 7 bases map to TRBD1. The CDR3 runs to 14 residues. Germline loops: CDR1 ENHRY, CDR2 SYGVKD. Unmatched junction bases numbered 7, after V lost 5 bases and J lost 4 bases.